This T cell receptor beta chain was identified in a study of T-cell reconstitution after alpha-beta-depleted transplantation in children. Study findings and constraints: Most T-cell counts and diversity one year after the transplant came from T cells that were newly produced. Alpha-beta T cells about two months after transplant reportedly derived from several hundred expanded graft clones. There were some patients whose high TCRbeta diversity at day 60 came from surviving recipient T cells and thymic progenitors.

Germline V CDR1 and CDR2: SNHLY, FYNNEI. This CDR3 is 14 amino acids long. Trimming left V 1 base short and J 0 bases short, with 6 bases between. Using unique molecular identifiers, the investigators prepared the TCRbeta library. TCRdb reprocessed the PCR reads with MiXCR, giving one entry per CDR3 protein. The sample yields 300,000 to 400,000 distinct CDR3 sequences, 15% to 20% seen once. A remark on this clonotype: What it binds is unknown.

This TCR was sampled from a male patient aged 2 to 10 who had a stem cell transplant for acute lymphoblastic leukemia, so the T cells may come from the graft donor. This sequence joins TRBV2 and TRBJ2-5, with D hard to call. The specimen was PBMCs, mostly from graft donor cells, collected 360 days after TCRalphabeta/CD19-depleted stem cell transplant. CDR3 sequence: CASSEGPYQETQYF. CDR3 DNA: TGTGCCAGCAGTGAAGGGCCTTACCAAGAGACCCAGTACTTC.